The next 25 T cell receptor beta chains were all read from a single sample in a study of cytomegalovirus exposure and HLA in healthy donors. Primers for the PCR totalled 60 Vbeta and 13 Jbeta. Assay: immunoSEQ multiplex PCR; the TCRdb copy retains only in-frame clones and omits some. The repertoire holds about 120,000 clones, with around three quarters as singletons. Sequenced: PBMCs. Every receptor here comes from a male donor in good health and CMV-seropositive.

This rearrangement joins TRBV6-5 to TRBJ1-2; D perhaps matches TRBD1 (6 bases). CDR1 is MNHEY, CDR2 SVGAGI, per germline. The CDR3 spans 13 residues. The ends were cut back, 7 bases at V and 7 bases at J, with 16 bases in the middle. DNA for the CDR3: TGTGCCAGCAAAGGGGGACCTAATCGTGGCTACACCTTC. Amino acid sequence: CASKGGPNRGYTF.

The chain recombines TRBV29-1 with TRBJ2-7, with 7 nucleotides matching TRBD1. The CDR3 runs to 13 residues. Trimming cost V 4 bases and J 4 bases; bases outside gene matches: 7. Germline loops: CDR1 SQVTM, CDR2 ANQGSEA. This CDR3 reads CSVVWDRPYEQYF. CDR3 sequence (DNA): TGCAGCGTTGTCTGGGACAGACCTTACGAGCAGTACTTC.

The DNA of the CDR3 is TGTGCCAGTAGTATTCGATCCAGGGAAAACACCGGGGAGCTGTTTTTT. It specifies CASSIRSRENTGELFF. V usage is TRBV19 and J usage is TRBJ2-2; tentative D call: TRBD1 (5 bases). The CDR3 consists of 16 residues. With 3 bases removed from V and 2 bases from J, the gap between germline ends came to 13 bases. Per the germline V gene, CDR1 is LNHDA and CDR2 is SQIVND (reference sequence).

The chain links TRBV21-1 to TRBJ2-1; the D segment call TRBD2 is taken from the table without a DNA check. TRBV21-1 is a pseudogene locus. The CDR3 loop spans 16 amino acids. DNA for the CDR3: TGTGCCAGCAGCAAGGGGGGGTCAGGCTCCTACAATGAGCAGTTCTTC. Amino acid sequence: CASSKGGSGSYNEQFF.

On this clone: One end of the junction is discordant with germline, which a read error may explain. The rearrangement links TRBV7-9 to TRBJ2-1; 9 nucleotides agree with TRBD2. Germline V CDR1 and CDR2: SEHNR, FQNEAQ (reference sequence). This CDR3 is 16 amino acids long. CDR3 sequence reads: CSSSLELAGTYNEQFF. The CDR3 DNA sequence: TGTTCCAGCAGCTTAGAGCTAGCGGGGACATACAATGAGCAGTTCTTC.

The rearrangement joins TRBV10-3 to TRBJ1-1; no reliable D call. The length of the CDR3 is 15 residues. V dropped 5 bases and J dropped 0 bases, with 13 bases sitting between them. Germline CDR1 and CDR2: ENHRY and SYGVKD. The CDR3: CAISRSLNLNTEAFF. Here the CDR3 DNA reads TGTGCCATCAGTCGGTCCCTGAACCTGAACACTGAAGCTTTCTTT.

CDR3 amino acids: CASSFLGGGPSYNEQFF. The CDR3, as DNA: TGTGCCAGCAGCTTCCTAGGGGGAGGGCCTAGTTACAATGAGCAGTTCTTC. The chain is built from TRBV7-3 and TRBJ2-1; the D gene is possibly TRBD2 (7 bases). The CDR3 extends over 17 amino acids. Per germline, CDR1 SGHTA and CDR2 FQGTGA. V was pared by 3 bases and J by 4 bases, with 19 bases between.

The chain has TRBV19 and TRBJ1-1; 8 bases agree with TRBD1. The CDR3 consists of 16 residues. Germline CDR1 is LNHDA and CDR2 is SQIVND (reference sequence). V lost 5 bases to trimming and J lost 1 base; unmatched junction nucleotides: 9. DNA for the CDR3: TGTGCCAGTAGTGATAGACCAGGGGGCTGGAACACTGAAGCTTTCTTT. Residues: CASSDRPGGWNTEAFF.

V and J are TRBV6-4 and TRBJ2-3, with 8 positions matching TRBD2. Germline loops: CDR1 MRHNA, CDR2 SNTAGT. The V gene end was trimmed by 0 bases and the J gene end by 6 bases; junction bases not matched to a gene: 8. This CDR3 region has 16 residues. Here the CDR3 DNA reads TGTGCCAGCAGTGACTCGTCCGGGGGGGCCCCGGATACGCAGTATTTT. Protein sequence: CASSDSSGGAPDTQYF.

The chain employs TRBV5-1 and TRBJ2-3, with 10 bases that match TRBD2. The CDR3 loop spans 16 amino acids. Germline assignment: CDR1 SGHRS and CDR2 YFSETQ. V was clipped by 4 bases and J by 3 bases; unmatched bases: 8. The CDR3 loop is CASSPQAGGSTDTQYF. The CDR3 DNA reads as TGCGCCAGCAGCCCCCAAGCGGGAGGGAGTACAGATACGCAGTATTTT.

The J gene is TRBJ1-2, the V gene TRBV7-2, with D maybe TRBD1 (5 bases). This CDR3 has 14 residues. Trimming shortened V by 4 bases and J by 8 bases, and 17 bases separated the two germline ends. CDR1 and CDR2 from the germline V gene are SGHTA and FQGNSA. The CDR3 is CASSSSGGLVGYTF. The CDR3 bases are TGTGCCAGCAGCTCTTCGGGGGGGTTGGTGGGCTACACCTTC.

The chain uses TRBV28 and TRBJ2-3, with TRBD1 as a possible D gene (6 bases). There are 14 residues in the CDR3. Germline CDR1 reads MDHEN; CDR2 reads SYDVKM. Trimming pared 4 bases from V and 5 bases from J, leaving 13 bases between. The CDR3 spells CASSSLGRGDTQYF. The CDR3 DNA follows: TGTGCCAGCAGTTCCCTAGGCAGGGGAGATACGCAGTATTTT.

DNA for the CDR3: TGTGCCAGTAGTTCACCGGACAGGGGGCGCGGATACTTC. The encoded protein is CASSSPDRGRGYF. This sequence joins TRBV19 and TRBJ2-4; 11 bases agree with TRBD1. The CDR3 is 13 amino acids. V shed 5 bases and J 16 bases; nucleotides not matched to a gene: 10. Per germline, CDR1 LNHDA and CDR2 SQIVND (reference sequence).

The table lists this clone with a few counts. The chain couples TRBV2 to TRBJ2-7, with 7 positions matching TRBD2. The CDR3 sequence is 16 residues long. From germline, CDR1 is SNHLY and CDR2 FYNNEI. Unmatched junction bases numbered 19, after V lost 8 bases and J lost 6 bases. The DNA for the CDR3 is TGTGCCAGCTCCTTAGGCGGCGGGAGAAAGGTGGGCGAGCAGTACTTC. Its protein product is CASSLGGGRKVGEQYF.

The J gene is TRBJ2-1, the V gene TRBV27, with 7 bases matching TRBD1. CDR1 is MNHEY, CDR2 SMNVEV, per germline (reference sequence). Losses at the gene ends were 8 bases for V and 7 bases for J; bases not matched to a gene: 11. CDR3 size: 14 residues. CDR3 in amino acids: CASGDRGPGNEQFF. The CDR3 coding sequence is TGTGCCAGCGGCGATAGGGGGCCGGGGAATGAGCAGTTCTTC.

The CDR3 DNA sequence: TGTGCTAGCCGCACAGGGGCCCTGGGGTCACCCCTCCACTTT. Amino acids: CASRTGALGSPLHF. The chain joins TRBV27 to TRBJ1-6; TRBD1 matches at 7 bases. Per the germline V gene, CDR1 is MNHEY and CDR2 is SMNVEV (reference sequence). There are 14 residues in the CDR3.

J is TRBJ1-1 and V is TRBV28; unclear D gene. Deletions cut 1 base from V and 4 bases from J, with 13 bases between. Germline CDR1 and CDR2: MDHEN and SYDVKM. The CDR3 is 15 amino acids. The chain's CDR3 is CASSLFSRGSTEAFF. The CDR3 DNA reads as TGTGCCAGCAGTTTATTTTCCCGGGGATCCACTGAAGCTTTCTTT.

The chain couples TRBV10-3 to TRBJ1-2, with 10 bases identical to TRBD1. V trimming: 4 bases; J trimming: 7 bases; junction bases outside the gene matches: 12. The CDR3 totals 16 residues. Looked up from germline, CDR1 is ENHRY and CDR2 is SYGVKD. CDR3 bases: TGTGCCATCAGTGGGGGAGCCGGGACAGGGGCTACTGGCTACACCTTC. Protein: CAISGGAGTGATGYTF.

In DNA form, the CDR3 reads TGCGCCAGCAGCTTGGGACAGGCCGGGGAGCTGTTTTTT. This gives the protein CASSLGQAGELFF. The chain couples TRBV5-1 to TRBJ2-2, with a tentative D call TRBD1 (6 bases). The germline CDR1 and CDR2 sequences are SGHRS and YFSETQ. The CDR3 totals 13 residues. V lost 0 bases to trimming and J lost 6 bases, with 6 bases between them. The variable domain in full, completed from reference TRBV5-1 and TRBJ2-2, reads KAGVTQTPRYLIKTRGQQVTLSCSPISGHRSVSWYQQTPGQGLQFLFEYFSETQRNKGNFPGRFSGRQFSNSRSEMNVSTLELGDSALYLCASSLGQAGELFFGEGSRLTVL.

The chain couples TRBV5-1 to TRBJ2-3; 10 positions agree with TRBD1. Per germline, CDR1 SGHRS and CDR2 YFSETQ. V shed 0 bases, J shed 3 bases, and the junction held 1 base outside the gene matches. This CDR3 is 15 amino acids long. CDR3 loop: CASSLGGQGTDTQYF. CDR3 DNA sequence: TGCGCCAGCAGCTTGGGGGGACAGGGGACAGATACGCAGTATTTT. Full variable domain (missing parts from reference TRBV5-1 and TRBJ2-3): KAGVTQTPRYLIKTRGQQVTLSCSPISGHRSVSWYQQTPGQGLQFLFEYFSETQRNKGNFPGRFSGRQFSNSRSEMNVSTLELGDSALYLCASSLGGQGTDTQYFGPGTRLTVL.

The rearrangement uses TRBV7-8 and TRBJ2-5; D gene unclear. The J call may be mistaken, given a closer DNA end match to TRBJ2-7. This CDR3 is built from 12 residues. Germline V CDR1 and CDR2: SGHVS, FQNEAQ. CDR3 sequence (DNA): TGTGCCAGCAGCTTTAACAGCTACGAGCAGTACTTC. This translates into CASSFNSYEQYF.

This clone was observed a few times. DNA for the CDR3: TGTGCCAGCACCGAGGGTGCCAATCAGCCCCAGCATTTT. It encodes CASTEGANQPQHF. The chain is built from TRBV6-1 and TRBJ1-5; no definite D call. V gave up 7 bases and J gave up 3 bases, with 10 bases separating them. CDR3 length equals 13 residues. Germline CDR1 MNHNS, CDR2 SASEGT.

The chain is built from TRBV19 and TRBJ2-1; TRBD2 might be the D (5 bases). CDR1 and CDR2 from the germline V gene are LNHDA and SQIVND (reference sequence). The CDR3 contains 12 residues. The V end was cut by 3 bases, the J end by 9 bases, with 9 bases between. The CDR3 here is CASSIRAGEQFF. CDR3 sequence (DNA): TGTGCCAGTAGTATTCGGGCGGGTGAGCAGTTCTTC. The variable domain in full, completed from reference TRBV19 and TRBJ2-1, reads DGGITQSPKYLFRKEGQNVTLSCEQNLNHDAMYWYRQDPGQGLRLIYYSQIVNDFQKGDIAEGYSVSREKKESFPLTVTSAQKNPTAFYLCASSIRAGEQFFGPGTRLTVL.

This sequence joins TRBV28 and TRBJ2-5; TRBD1 matches 7 bases. V gave up 2 bases and J gave up 5 bases; unmatched junction bases: 17. There are 18 residues in the CDR3. Per germline, CDR1 MDHEN and CDR2 SYDVKM. The CDR3 spells CASSLPPDLTGSGETQYF. Written as DNA, the CDR3 is TGTGCCAGCAGTTTACCCCCTGACCTGACAGGGTCGGGGGAGACCCAGTACTTC.

The V and J genes are TRBV2 and TRBJ1-1; D may be TRBD1 (6 bases). Germline V lookup: CDR1 SNHLY, CDR2 FYNNEI. V lost 6 bases to trimming and J lost 2 bases, with 16 bases between them. The CDR3 length is 15 residues. CDR3 DNA sequence: TGTGCCAGCAGGGTGACCGGACAGACCAACACTGAAGCTTTCTTT. Residues: CASRVTGQTNTEAFF.